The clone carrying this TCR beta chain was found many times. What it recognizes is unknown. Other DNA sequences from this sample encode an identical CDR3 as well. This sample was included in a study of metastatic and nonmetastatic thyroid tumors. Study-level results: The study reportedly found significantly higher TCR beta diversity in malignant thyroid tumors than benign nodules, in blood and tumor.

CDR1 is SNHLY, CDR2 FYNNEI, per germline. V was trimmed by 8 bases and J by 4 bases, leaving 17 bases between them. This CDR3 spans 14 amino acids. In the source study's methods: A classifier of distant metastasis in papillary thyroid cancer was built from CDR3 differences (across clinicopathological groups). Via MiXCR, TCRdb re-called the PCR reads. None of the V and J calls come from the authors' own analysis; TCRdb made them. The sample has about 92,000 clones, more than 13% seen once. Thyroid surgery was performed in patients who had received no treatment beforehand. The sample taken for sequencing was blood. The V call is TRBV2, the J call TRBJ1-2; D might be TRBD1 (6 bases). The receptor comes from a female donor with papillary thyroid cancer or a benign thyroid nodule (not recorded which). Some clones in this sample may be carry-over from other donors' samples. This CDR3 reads CASGLPDSIYGYTF. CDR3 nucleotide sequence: TGTGCCAGCGGCCTCCCGGACAGTATCTATGGCTACACCTTC.